The sample holds many counts of the clone carrying this T cell receptor beta chain. The antigen is unknown. Researchers made TCR beta libraries by using iRepertoire HTBI primers and running Arm-PCR on CDR3 regions. Each CDR3 protein gets one entry after TCRdb re-called the multiplex PCR reads with MiXCR. This table has roughly 320,000 distinct CDR3 sequences, around 17% appearing once. Regarding time point: newly diagnosed GD, antithyroid drugs for less than 3 months. The TCR library was made from RNA that had been extracted from PBMCs in TRIzol. The V end lost 4 bases, the J end lost 3 bases, and 16 bases lay between the germline ends. This CDR3 spans 15 amino acids. Germline V gene data show CDR1 as SGHRS and CDR2 as YFSETQ. The data were obtained in a study of regulatory T cells in long-lasting Graves disease. The study, taken as a whole, reports: Persistent disease samples used TRBV28, TRBJ1-2 and TRBJ2-5 preferentially. Shared public clonotypes totalled over 2,500 in persistent patients, compared with around 880 in new patients. Accuracy may have suffered from the small sample size.

This same sample was also part of a study on T cells in Graves' hyperthyroidism and ophthalmopathy. From that study: If no ophthalmopathy progression occurred within 18 months, Graves' hyperthyroidism was stable.

This material consisted of peripheral blood mononuclear cells (PBMCs), taken at new diagnosis, from a patient treated with antithyroid drugs. This clonotype was sampled from a man in his forties with Graves disease. The chain uses TRBV5-1 and TRBJ2-5, with D perhaps matching TRBD2 (6 bases). Written as DNA, the CDR3 is TGCGCCAGCAGCCCCGGGGGTCGGAGGGAAGAGACCCAGTACTTC. Translated, it gives CASSPGGRREETQYF.